The subject of this entry is one T cell receptor beta chain. Its antigen is not known. The data belong to a study of CD8+ T cells in alopecia areata. The CDR3 loop spans 11 amino acids. Germline CDR1 reads SQVTM; CDR2 reads ANQGSEA. V was cut by 7 bases and J by 2 bases, with 5 bases left in between. Study-wide findings and caveats: With patients, TCR sharing proved less clear than in mice, a difference possibly related to HLA. The study also sequences resident alphabeta T cells of normal skin in scalp samples.

RNA was extracted and reverse transcribed into cDNA as the sequencing template. Measured with immunoSEQ multiplex PCR; TCRdb has only the in-frame clones, and not every one. Of about 200,000 clones in the sample, 45% to 70% were seen once. Material: CD8+ T cells sorted from blood. The chain recombines TRBV29-1 with TRBJ2-2; D not certain. The receptor was derived from a human donor in good health. CDR3 DNA sequence: TGCAGCGCCATTAACACCGGGGAGCTGTTTTTT. It codes for CSAINTGELFF.